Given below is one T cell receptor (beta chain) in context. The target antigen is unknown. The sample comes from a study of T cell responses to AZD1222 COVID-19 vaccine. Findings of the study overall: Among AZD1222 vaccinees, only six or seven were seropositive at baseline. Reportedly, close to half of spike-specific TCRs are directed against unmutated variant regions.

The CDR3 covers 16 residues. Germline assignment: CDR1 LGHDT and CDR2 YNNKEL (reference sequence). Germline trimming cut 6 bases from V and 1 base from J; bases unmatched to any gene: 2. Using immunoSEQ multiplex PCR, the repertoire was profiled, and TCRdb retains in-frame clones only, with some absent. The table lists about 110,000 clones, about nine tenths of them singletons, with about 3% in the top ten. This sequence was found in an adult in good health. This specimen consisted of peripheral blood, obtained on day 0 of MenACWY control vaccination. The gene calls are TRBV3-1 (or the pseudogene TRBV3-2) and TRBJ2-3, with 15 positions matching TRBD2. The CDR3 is CASRRTSGGGTDTQYF. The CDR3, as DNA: TGTGCCAGCAGACGGACTAGCGGGGGGGGCACAGATACGCAGTATTTT.